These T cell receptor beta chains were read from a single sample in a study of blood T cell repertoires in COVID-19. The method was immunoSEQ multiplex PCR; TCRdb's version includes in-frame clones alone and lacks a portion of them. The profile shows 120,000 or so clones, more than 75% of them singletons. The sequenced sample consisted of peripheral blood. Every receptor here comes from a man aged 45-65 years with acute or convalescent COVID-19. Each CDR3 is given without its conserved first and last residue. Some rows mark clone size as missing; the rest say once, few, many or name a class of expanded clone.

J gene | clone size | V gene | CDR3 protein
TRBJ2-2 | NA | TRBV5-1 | ASSKHRVPSGDTGELF
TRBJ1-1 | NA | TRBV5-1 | ASSLDLSGGMTEAF
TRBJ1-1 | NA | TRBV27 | ASSLDRGEGTEAF
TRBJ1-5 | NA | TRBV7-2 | ASSPRTGANQPQH
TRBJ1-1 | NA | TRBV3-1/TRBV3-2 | ASSATGGNTEAF
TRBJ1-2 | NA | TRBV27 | ASSLPGGGYT
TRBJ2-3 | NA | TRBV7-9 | ASSLTMTSGRGHTQY
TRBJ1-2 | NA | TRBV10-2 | ASSEYQRTVNGYT
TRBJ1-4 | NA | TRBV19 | ASSTVLNEKLF
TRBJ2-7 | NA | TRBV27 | ASSLYEGLTYEQY
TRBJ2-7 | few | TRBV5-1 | ASRPTTDSSYEQY
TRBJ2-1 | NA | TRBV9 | ASSAGGIYYNEQF
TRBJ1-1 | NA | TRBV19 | ASSPIGRGEAF
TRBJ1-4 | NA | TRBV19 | ASKDREATGEKLF
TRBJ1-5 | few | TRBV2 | ASSEVGGGRQPQH